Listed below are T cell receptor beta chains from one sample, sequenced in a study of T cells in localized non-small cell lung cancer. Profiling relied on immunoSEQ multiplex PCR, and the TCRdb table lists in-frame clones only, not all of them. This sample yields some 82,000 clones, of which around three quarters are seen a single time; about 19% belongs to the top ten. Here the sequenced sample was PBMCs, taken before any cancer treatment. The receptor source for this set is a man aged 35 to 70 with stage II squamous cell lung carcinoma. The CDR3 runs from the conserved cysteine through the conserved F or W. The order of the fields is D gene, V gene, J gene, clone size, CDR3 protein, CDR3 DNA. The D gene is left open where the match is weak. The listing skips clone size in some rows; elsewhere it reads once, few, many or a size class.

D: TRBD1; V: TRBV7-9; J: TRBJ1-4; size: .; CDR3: CASSSLDRMGEKLFF; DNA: TGTGCCAGCAGCTCCTTGGACAGGATGGGTGAAAAACTGTTTTTT
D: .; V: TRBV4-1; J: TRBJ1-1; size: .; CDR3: CASSQDALNTEAFF; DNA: TGCGCCAGCAGCCAAGACGCACTGAACACTGAAGCTTTCTTT
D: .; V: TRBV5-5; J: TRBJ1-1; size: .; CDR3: CASSDPGSPSAAFF; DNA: TGTGCCAGCAGCGACCCCGGCAGTCCCTCCGCAGCTTTCTTT
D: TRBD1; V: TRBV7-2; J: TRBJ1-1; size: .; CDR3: CASSPGDRENTEAFF; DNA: TGTGCCAGCAGCCCCGGGGACAGGGAAAACACTGAAGCTTTCTTT
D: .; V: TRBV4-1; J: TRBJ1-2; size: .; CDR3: CASSQEPGAHYGYTF; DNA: TGCGCCAGCAGCCAAGAGCCAGGGGCCCATTATGGCTACACCTTC
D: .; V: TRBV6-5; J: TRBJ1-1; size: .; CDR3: CASSYDVSGRNTEAFF; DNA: TGTGCCAGCAGTTACGATGTGTCAGGGCGGAACACTGAAGCTTTCTTT
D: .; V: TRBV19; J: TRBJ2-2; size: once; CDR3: CASRRGGADTGELFF; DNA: TGTGCCAGTAGGAGGGGAGGTGCGGACACCGGGGAGCTGTTTTTT
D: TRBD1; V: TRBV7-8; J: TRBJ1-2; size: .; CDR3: CASSPGQGLNYGYTF; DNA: TGTGCCAGCAGCCCCGGACAGGGCCTTAACTATGGCTACACCTTC
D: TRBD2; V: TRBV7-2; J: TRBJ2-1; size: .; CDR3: CASSLSAGGRLYNEQFF; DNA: TGTGCCAGCAGCTTGTCGGCGGGGGGGCGTTTATACAATGAGCAGTTCTTC
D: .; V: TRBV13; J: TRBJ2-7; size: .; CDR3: CASSLAGKGESEQYF; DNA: TGTGCCAGCAGCTTAGCTGGCAAGGGAGAGTCGGAGCAGTACTTC
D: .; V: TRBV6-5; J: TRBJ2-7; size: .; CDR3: CVSRRRGEQYF; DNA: TGTGTCAGCAGACGAAGAGGCGAGCAGTACTTC
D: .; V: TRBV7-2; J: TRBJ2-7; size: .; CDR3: CASSLAQDSSYEQYF; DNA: TGTGCCAGCAGCTTAGCGCAGGACAGCTCCTACGAGCAGTACTTC
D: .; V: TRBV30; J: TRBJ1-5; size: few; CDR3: CAWSVGQTSEPQHF; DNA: TGTGCCTGGAGTGTTGGGCAGACTTCTGAGCCCCAGCATTTT
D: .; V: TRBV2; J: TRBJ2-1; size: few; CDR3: CASRREGGTLNEQFF; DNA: TGTGCCAGCAGAAGGGAAGGCGGGACCCTCAATGAGCAGTTCTTC
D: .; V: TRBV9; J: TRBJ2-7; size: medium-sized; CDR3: CASSVDWTEGPYEQYF; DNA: TGTGCCAGCAGCGTAGATTGGACAGAGGGTCCCTACGAGCAGTACTTC
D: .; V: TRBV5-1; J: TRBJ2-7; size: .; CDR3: CASRPTLGGYEQYF; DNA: TGCGCCAGCAGGCCCACCCTAGGAGGCTACGAGCAGTACTTC
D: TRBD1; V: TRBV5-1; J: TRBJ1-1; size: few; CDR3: CASSLQGVGNTEAFF; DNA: TGCGCCAGCAGCTTACAGGGGGTTGGGAACACTGAAGCTTTCTTT
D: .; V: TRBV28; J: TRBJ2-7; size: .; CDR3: CASSAFTGTRYEQYF; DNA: TGTGCCAGCAGTGCCTTTACAGGGACGCGATACGAGCAGTACTTC
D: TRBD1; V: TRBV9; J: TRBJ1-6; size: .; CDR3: CASSVGTGGSPLHF; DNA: TGTGCCAGCAGCGTAGGGACAGGCGGCTCACCCCTCCACTTT
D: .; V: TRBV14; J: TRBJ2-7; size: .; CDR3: CASSRRSYEQYF; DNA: TGTGCCAGCAGCCGCCGGTCCTACGAGCAGTACTTC
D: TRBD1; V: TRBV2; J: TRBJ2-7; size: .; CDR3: CASIPGTVRSYEQYF; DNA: TGTGCCAGCATCCCCGGGACAGTACGGTCCTACGAGCAGTACTTC
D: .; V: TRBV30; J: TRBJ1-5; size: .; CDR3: CAWSLAGLSQPQHF; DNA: TGTGCCTGGAGTTTGGCAGGGTTGAGTCAGCCCCAGCATTTT
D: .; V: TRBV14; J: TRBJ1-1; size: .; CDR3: CASSPYGRFGTEAFF; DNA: TGTGCCAGCAGCCCGTACGGTCGATTCGGAACTGAAGCTTTCTTT
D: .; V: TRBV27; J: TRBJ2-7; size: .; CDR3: CASSYRTSYEQYF; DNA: TGTGCCAGCAGTTACCGGACATCCTACGAGCAGTACTTC
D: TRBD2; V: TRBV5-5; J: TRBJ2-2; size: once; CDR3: CASSTAGEHTGELFF; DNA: TGTGCCAGCAGCACCGCGGGGGAGCACACCGGGGAGCTGTTTTTT
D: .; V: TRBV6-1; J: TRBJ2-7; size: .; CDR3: CASSARTTQGYEQYF; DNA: TGTGCCAGCAGTGCTCGAACGACGCAAGGCTACGAGCAGTACTTC
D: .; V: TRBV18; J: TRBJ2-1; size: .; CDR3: CASSPQRSGVGNEQFF; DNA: TGTGCCAGCTCACCTCAGCGGAGTGGGGTGGGCAATGAGCAGTTCTTC
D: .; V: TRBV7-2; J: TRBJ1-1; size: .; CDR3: CASSLGYQTNTEAFF; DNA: TGTGCCAGCAGCCTCGGGTACCAGACGAACACTGAAGCTTTCTTT
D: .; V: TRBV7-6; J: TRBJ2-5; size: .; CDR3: CASSQSWGGGETQYF; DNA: TGTGCCAGCAGCCAATCGTGGGGAGGTGGGGAGACCCAGTACTTC
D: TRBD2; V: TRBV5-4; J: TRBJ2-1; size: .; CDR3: CASSLGGAGGRNEQFF; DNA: TGTGCCAGCAGCTTGGGGGGAGCGGGAGGAAGGAATGAGCAGTTCTTC
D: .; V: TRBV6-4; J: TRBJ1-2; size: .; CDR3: CASSDGTRYGYTF; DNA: TGTGCCAGCAGTGATGGGACACGCTATGGCTACACCTTC
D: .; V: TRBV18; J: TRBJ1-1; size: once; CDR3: CASSAGTPKGAEAFF; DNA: TGTGCCAGCTCAGCCGGGACACCCAAGGGCGCTGAAGCTTTCTTT
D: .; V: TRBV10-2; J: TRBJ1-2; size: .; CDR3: CASSELGGNYGYTF; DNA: TGCGCCAGCAGTGAGCTGGGAGGGAACTATGGCTACACCTTC
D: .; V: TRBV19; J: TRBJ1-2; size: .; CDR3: CASSITGIQGYTF; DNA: TGTGCCAGTAGTATCACAGGGATCCAAGGCTACACCTTC
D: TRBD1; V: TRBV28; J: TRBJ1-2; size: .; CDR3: CASSSTGTGWVSGGYTF; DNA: TGTGCCAGCAGCTCGACCGGGACAGGGTGGGTGTCTGGTGGCTACACCTTC
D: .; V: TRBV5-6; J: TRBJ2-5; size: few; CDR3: CASSSLAVSRTQYF; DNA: TGTGCCAGCAGCTCGCTGGCAGTCTCCAGGACCCAGTACTTC
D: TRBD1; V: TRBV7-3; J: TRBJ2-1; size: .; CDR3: CASSQLVGQGTYNEQFF; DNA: TGTGCCAGCAGCCAGCTCGTAGGACAGGGAACCTACAATGAGCAGTTCTTC
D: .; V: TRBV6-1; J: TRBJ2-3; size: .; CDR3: CASSEALRSRDTDTQYF; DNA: TGTGCCAGCAGTGAAGCGCTTCGGAGCAGAGACACAGATACGCAGTATTTT
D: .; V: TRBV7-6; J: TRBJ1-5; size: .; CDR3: CASSPNRDQPQHF; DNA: TGTGCCAGCAGCCCAAATCGGGATCAGCCCCAGCATTTT
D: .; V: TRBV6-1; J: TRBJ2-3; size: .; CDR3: CASSDMGAGDTQYF; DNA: TGTGCCAGCAGTGATATGGGGGCCGGAGATACGCAGTATTTT
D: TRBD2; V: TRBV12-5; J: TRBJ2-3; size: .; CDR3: CASGPSGATTDTQYF; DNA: TGTGCTAGTGGCCCAAGCGGGGCCACCACAGATACGCAGTATTTT
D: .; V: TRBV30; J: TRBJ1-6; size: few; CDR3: CAWSDMQRSRSPLHF; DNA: TGTGCCTGGAGTGACATGCAGAGGAGCCGTTCACCCCTCCACTTT
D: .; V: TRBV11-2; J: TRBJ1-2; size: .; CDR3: CASSRRSGDNYGYTF; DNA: TGTGCCAGCAGCCGAAGGTCGGGGGACAACTATGGCTACACCTTC
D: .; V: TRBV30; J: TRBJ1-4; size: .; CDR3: CALAQGSREKLFF; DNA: TGTGCCCTGGCACAGGGAAGCCGGGAAAAACTGTTTTTT
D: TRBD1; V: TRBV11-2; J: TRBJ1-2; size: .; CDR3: CASSLTGLGYTF; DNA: TGTGCCAGCAGCCTGACAGGGCTCGGCTACACCTTC
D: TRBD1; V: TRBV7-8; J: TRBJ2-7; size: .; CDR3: CASSSTGGMNEQYF; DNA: TGTGCCAGCAGCTCGACAGGGGGCATGAACGAGCAGTACTTC